This entry lists 19 T cell receptor beta chains sequenced from one sample in a study of blood T cell repertoires in COVID-19. The data were produced by immunoSEQ multiplex PCR, yet TCRdb's version contains in-frame clones alone and is incomplete. The repertoire holds under 200,000 clones, with about 86% as singletons. The source material was peripheral blood. The receptors stem from a woman aged 55-69 years with COVID-19, enrolled during active disease.

This rearrangement joins TRBV20-1 to TRBJ1-5, with 8 bases that match TRBD1. Germline CDR1 and CDR2: DFQATT and SNEGSKA (reference sequence). Trimming cost V 3 bases and J 0 bases; bases outside gene matches: 7. The CDR3 has 16 residues. DNA of the CDR3: TGCAGTGCTAGTGATCTGACAGGGGTTAGCAATCAGCCCCAGCATTTT. Its protein is CSASDLTGVSNQPQHF.

The sample holds a few counts of this clone. The chain employs TRBV29-1 and TRBJ1-2, with D hard to call. This CDR3 contains 16 residues. V shed 3 bases and J shed 2 bases, with 19 bases lying between them. CDR1 is SQVTM and CDR2 is ANQGSEA in the germline V gene. For the CDR3, the DNA is TGCAGCGTTGATTCGCCCTCCTCCCCGAGAAACTATGGCTACACCTTC. This codes for CSVDSPSSPRNYGYTF.

V and J are TRBV1 and TRBJ2-2; the D call TRBD2 from the table was never checked on the DNA. TRBV1 has pseudogene status. This CDR3 is 15 amino acids long. The CDR3 reads CTSSQDRLAGPELFF. CDR3 nucleotide sequence: TGCACCAGCAGCCAAGATCGGCTAGCGGGGCCTGAGCTGTTTTTT.

The chain couples TRBV15 to TRBJ2-3; 10 nucleotides agree with TRBD2. The CDR3 is made up of 18 amino acids. Losses at the gene ends were 5 bases for V and 3 bases for J; bases not matched to a gene: 14. In germline, CDR1 is LNHNV, CDR2 YYDKDF (reference sequence). CDR3 DNA sequence: TGTGCCACCAGCTCAGACCGAGGGGTAGCGGGAGGTACAGATACGCAGTATTTT. Protein product: CATSSDRGVAGGTDTQYF.

The V and J genes are TRBV7-9 and TRBJ1-2; TRBD1 aligns across 7 bases. This CDR3 region has 14 residues. Losses at the gene ends were 0 bases for V and 7 bases for J; bases not matched to a gene: 5. Germline V gene lookup returns CDR1 SEHNR and CDR2 FQNEAQ (reference sequence). The CDR3 DNA reads as TGTGCCAGCAGCTTAGCGTCAGGGGGAAGTGGCTACACCTTC. It specifies CASSLASGGSGYTF.

In its sample, this clone was seen once. This chain uses TRBV19 with TRBJ1-2; D might be TRBD1 (6 bases). The CDR3 totals 11 residues. Trimming stripped 10 bases from V and 4 bases from J, with 10 bases between. Germline CDR1 LNHDA, CDR2 SQIVND (reference sequence). CDR3 loop: CAIRTVYGYTF. In nucleotides, the CDR3 is TGTGCCATCAGGACAGTCTATGGCTACACCTTC.

This clone occurred a few times. This chain connects TRBV5-1 to TRBJ2-7, with 10 bases lining up with TRBD1. The CDR3 length is 14 residues. J was trimmed by 3 bases and V by 4 bases; bases with no gene match: 4. Germline lookup yields CDR1 SGHRS and CDR2 YFSETQ. The CDR3 sequence is CASSPGTGVYEQYF. CDR3 in DNA: TGCGCCAGCAGCCCCGGGACAGGGGTCTACGAGCAGTACTTC. The complete variable domain, with remaining parts taken from reference TRBV5-1 and TRBJ2-7, reads KAGVTQTPRYLIKTRGQQVTLSCSPISGHRSVSWYQQTPGQGLQFLFEYFSETQRNKGNFPGRFSGRQFSNSRSEMNVSTLELGDSALYLCASSPGTGVYEQYFGPGTRLTVT.

V is TRBV13 and J is TRBJ1-4; 8 bases are shared with TRBD1. Germline CDR1 reads PRHDT; CDR2 reads FYEKMQ (reference sequence). Germline trimming cut 0 bases from V and 8 bases from J; bases unmatched to any gene: 8. CDR3 length equals 16 residues. In DNA, the CDR3 is TGTGCCAGCAGCTTAGGCCTGACAGGGGTCGGAGAAAAACTGTTTTTT. This encodes CASSLGLTGVGEKLFF.

The chain is built from TRBV6-5 and TRBJ2-7, with 9 bases aligning to TRBD1. Germline V gene lookup returns CDR1 MNHEY and CDR2 SVGAGI. This CDR3 is built from 14 residues. Unmatched junction bases numbered 5, after V lost 2 bases and J lost 6 bases. This CDR3 reads CASSYHGTGSEQYF. CDR3 nucleotide sequence: TGTGCCAGCAGTTACCACGGGACAGGGTCCGAGCAGTACTTC.

Only a few counts were recorded for this clone. This rearrangement joins TRBV9 to TRBJ1-4; TRBD1 agrees at 9 bases. Germline V lookup: CDR1 SGDLS, CDR2 YYNGEE. With 4 bases clipped from V and 0 bases from J, the junction kept 4 bases outside the gene matches. The CDR3 sequence is 16 residues long. DNA for the CDR3: TGTGCCAGCAGCCCATGGACAGGGGCAACTAATGAAAAACTGTTTTTT. Amino acid sequence: CASSPWTGATNEKLFF.

V usage is TRBV30 and J usage is TRBJ1-2; weak D call: TRBD1 (6 bases). The CDR3 contains 16 residues. CDR1 and CDR2 from the germline V gene are GTSNPN and SVGIG (reference sequence). V was trimmed by 8 bases and J by 2 bases, leaving 24 bases between them. The CDR3 loop is CAVEWGGWTANYGYTF. The CDR3 bases are TGTGCCGTGGAGTGGGGCGGTTGGACAGCGAACTATGGCTACACCTTC. The full variable domain, completed using reference TRBV30 and TRBJ1-2, is SQTIHQWPATLVQPVGSPLSLECTVEGTSNPNLYWYRQAAGRGLQLLFYSVGIGQISSEVPQNLSASRPQDRQFILSSKKLLLSDSGFYLCAVEWGGWTANYGYTFGSGTRLTVV.

V and J are TRBV11-2 and TRBJ1-2, with 7 nucleotides matching TRBD1. Germline CDR1 and CDR2: SGHAT and FQNNGV. The CDR3 has 14 amino acids. Trimming at V came to 5 bases and at J to 6 bases, leaving 9 bases not matched to a gene. The CDR3 reads CASSMARGINGYTF. The CDR3 DNA reads as TGTGCCAGCAGCATGGCCAGGGGGATAAATGGCTACACCTTC.

The V gene is TRBV28, the J gene TRBJ2-2, with TRBD2 matching over 7 bases. Germline CDR1 is MDHEN and CDR2 is SYDVKM. The trim removed 3 bases at V and 6 bases at J, leaving 1 base unmatched. This CDR3 contains 13 residues. The CDR3 loop reads CASSLTSPGELFF. In DNA form, the CDR3 reads TGTGCCAGCAGTTTGACTAGCCCCGGGGAGCTGTTTTTT.

This clone was detected only a few times. The chain uses TRBV30 and TRBJ2-7; possible D gene TRBD1, 6 bases. The CDR3 is made up of 16 amino acids. With 3 bases removed from V and 3 bases from J, the gap between germline ends came to 21 bases. Germline-derived CDR1 and CDR2 are GTSNPN and SVGIG (reference sequence). For the CDR3, the DNA is TGTGCCTGGAGGAAGATTACACAGGGATCCATCTACGAGCAGTACTTC. It specifies CAWRKITQGSIYEQYF. Using reference TRBV30 and TRBJ2-7 for the parts outside the CDR3, the full variable domain is SQTIHQWPATLVQPVGSPLSLECTVEGTSNPNLYWYRQAAGRGLQLLFYSVGIGQISSEVPQNLSASRPQDRQFILSSKKLLLSDSGFYLCAWRKITQGSIYEQYFGPGTRLTVT.

This chain uses TRBV5-6 with TRBJ2-2, with 11 bases identical to TRBD2. The CDR3 contains 16 residues. Germline V CDR1 and CDR2: SGHDT, YYEEEE. V was clipped by 5 bases and J by 5 bases; unmatched bases: 8. CDR3 coding DNA: TGTGCCAGCAGGGCTAGCGGGAGGAGGTTGACCGGGGAGCTGTTTTTT. It codes for CASRASGRRLTGELFF.

This chain links TRBV7-2 with TRBJ1-2; TRBD1 agrees at 8 bases. The CDR3 is made up of 15 amino acids. Trimming cost V 1 base and J 0 bases; bases outside gene matches: 1. Per the germline V gene, CDR1 is SGHTA and CDR2 is FQGNSA. The DNA of the CDR3 is TGTGCCAGCAGCTTAGACAGGGGGGCTAACTATGGCTACACCTTC. As protein: CASSLDRGANYGYTF.

J is TRBJ2-1 and V is TRBV4-3; a possible D gene is TRBD2 (5 bases). V gave up 0 bases and J gave up 3 bases, with 12 bases separating them. The CDR3 spans 16 residues. CDR1 and CDR2 from the germline V gene are LGHNA and YSLEER. The CDR3 nucleotides read TGCGCCAGCAGCCAAGATGTGGCCAGCGGCTACAATGAGCAGTTCTTC. As protein: CASSQDVASGYNEQFF.

The chain links TRBV4-3 to TRBJ2-5, with 9 positions matching TRBD1. The CDR3 covers 14 residues. With 2 bases clipped from V and 7 bases from J, the junction kept 5 bases outside the gene matches. Germline V gives CDR1 LGHNA, CDR2 YSLEER. DNA of the CDR3: TGCGCCAGCAGCCAAAGTTTGACAGGGGGGACCCAGTACTTC. Translating it yields CASSQSLTGGTQYF.

The CDR3 loop reads CATSGGTGNTIYF. CDR3 DNA: TGTGCCACTTCAGGGGGGACTGGAAACACCATATATTTT. The rearrangement links TRBV24-1 to TRBJ1-3; 7 bases align to TRBD1. The germline CDR1 and CDR2 sequences are KGHDR and SFDVKD. V gave up 10 bases and J gave up 2 bases; unmatched junction bases: 4. The CDR3 loop spans 13 amino acids.